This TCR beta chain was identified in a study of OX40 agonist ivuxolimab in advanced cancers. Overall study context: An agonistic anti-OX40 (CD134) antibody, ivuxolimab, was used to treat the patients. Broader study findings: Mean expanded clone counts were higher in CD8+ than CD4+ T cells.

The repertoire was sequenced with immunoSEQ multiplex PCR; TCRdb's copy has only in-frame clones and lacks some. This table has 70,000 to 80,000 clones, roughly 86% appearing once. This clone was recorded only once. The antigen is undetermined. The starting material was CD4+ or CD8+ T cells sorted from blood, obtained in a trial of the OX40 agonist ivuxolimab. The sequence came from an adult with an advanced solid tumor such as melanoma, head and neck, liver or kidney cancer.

In DNA form, the CDR3 reads TGTGCCAGCACCCGCCGGTCCGAGACCCAGTACTTC. Residues: CASTRRSETQYF. The chain joins TRBV7-2 to TRBJ2-5; no clear D gene. The germline V gene has CDR1 SGHTA and CDR2 FQGNSA. CDR3 length: 12 amino acids. V lost 7 bases, J lost 5 bases, and 11 bases lay in between.